These 3 T cell receptor beta chains were all obtained from the same sample, sequenced in a study of blood T cell repertoires in COVID-19. Libraries were prepared by immunoSEQ multiplex PCR; TCRdb keeps only in-frame clonotypes and omits some of them. The data show some 260,000 clones, about 85% seen once. The sequenced material came from peripheral blood. The receptors derive from a man between 18 and 35 years old with active or convalescent COVID-19.

This clone was seen a single time. This rearrangement joins TRBV4-2 to TRBJ1-1; D is ambiguous. V lost 0 bases, J lost 0 bases, and 11 bases lay in between. This CDR3 has 16 residues. Per germline, CDR1 LGHNA and CDR2 YNFKEQ. Written as DNA, the CDR3 is TGTGCCAGCAGCCAAGATCACCGGGGAATGAACACTGAAGCTTTCTTT. The encoded protein is CASSQDHRGMNTEAFF.

V gene TRBV7-3 combines with J gene TRBJ1-2; TRBD1 aligns across 7 bases. V was clipped by 2 bases and J by 6 bases; unmatched bases: 3. The CDR3 runs to 13 residues. Germline V gene sequence: CDR1 SGHTA, CDR2 FQGTGA. CDR3 sequence reads: CASSLLGGDGYTF. The CDR3 nucleotides are TGTGCCAGCAGCTTATTAGGGGGCGATGGCTACACCTTC.

This clone has a single count. V gene TRBV19 combines with J gene TRBJ2-2, with D uncertain. The CDR3 is 12 amino acids. In germline, CDR1 is LNHDA, CDR2 SQIVND (reference sequence). Trimming removed 4 bases from V and 3 bases from J, with 3 bases in between. CDR3 loop: CASSTHTGELFF. Written as DNA, the CDR3 is TGTGCCAGTAGTACTCACACCGGGGAGCTGTTTTTT.